The 10 T cell receptor beta chains listed next were all sequenced from one sample in a study of blood T cell repertoires in COVID-19. Sequenced by immunoSEQ multiplex PCR; TCRdb stores in-frame clones only, minus some. The data show roughly 300,000 clones, 80% to 90% seen once. The sample was peripheral blood. These receptor sequences come from a man aged 18 to 30 who had recovered from COVID-19.

V usage is TRBV6-5 and J usage is TRBJ1-1; 8 bases are a match to TRBD1. The V and J ends lost 6 bases and 6 bases, in that order; junction bases with no gene match: 9. The CDR3 contains 14 residues. CDR1 is MNHEY, CDR2 SVGAGI, per germline. CDR3 sequence (DNA): TGTGCCAGCAGGCCCAGGGGGCTCGGCGCTGAAGCTTTCTTT. It specifies CASRPRGLGAEAFF.

CDR3 nucleotide sequence: TGTGCCAGCTCATTTGGACTAGCGGGCGTGGATACGCAGTATTTT. It yields the protein CASSFGLAGVDTQYF. The rearrangement uses TRBV18 and TRBJ2-3, with TRBD2 matching 11 bases. The CDR3 sequence is 15 residues long. Germline CDR1 is KGHSH and CDR2 is LQKENI. V gave up 5 bases and J gave up 6 bases; unmatched junction bases: 7.

This clone was seen just once. The CDR3 DNA sequence: TGTGCCAGCTCACCGGGTTTGGAGTTCGGCTCACCCCTCCACTTT. As protein: CASSPGLEFGSPLHF. The chain combines TRBV18 with TRBJ1-6; D remains unclear. This CDR3 has 15 amino acids. Between the trimmed V and J ends, which lost 3 bases and 10 bases, there was a span of 16 bases. In germline, CDR1 is KGHSH, CDR2 LQKENI. Full variable domain (rest looked up from reference TRBV18 and TRBJ1-6): NAGVMQNPRHLVRRRGQEARLRCSPMKGHSHVYWYRQLPEEGLKFMVYLQKENIIDESGMPKERFSAEFPKEGPSILRIQQVVRGDSAAYFCASSPGLEFGSPLHFGNGTRLTVT.

The V call is TRBV9, the J call TRBJ2-3; D unresolved. Germline V gene sequence: CDR1 SGDLS, CDR2 YYNGEE. Trimming removed 7 bases at V and 0 bases at J, with 12 bases between. The CDR3 loop spans 14 amino acids. The CDR3 protein is CASRKMTSTDTQYF. CDR3 coding DNA: TGTGCCAGCCGAAAAATGACTAGCACAGATACGCAGTATTTT. The full variable domain, with the rest looked up from reference TRBV9 and TRBJ2-3, is DSGVTQTPKHLITATGQRVTLRCSPRSGDLSVYWYQQSLDQGLQFLIQYYNGEERAKGNILERFSAQQFPDLHSELNLSSLELGDSALYFCASRKMTSTDTQYFGPGTRLTVL.

This chain joins TRBV5-1 and TRBJ2-1; 14 bases align to TRBD2. J lost 6 bases, V lost 4 bases, and 6 bases had no gene match. CDR1 and CDR2 from the germline V gene are SGHRS and YFSETQ. The CDR3 loop spans 16 amino acids. The CDR3 is CASSVMTSGGANEQFF. As DNA, the CDR3 is TGCGCCAGCAGCGTGATGACTAGCGGGGGGGCCAATGAGCAGTTCTTC.

This chain connects TRBV25-1 to TRBJ2-1, with a tentative D call TRBD1 (6 bases). Germline V gene lookup returns CDR1 MGHDK and CDR2 SYGVNS. Trimming took off 6 bases at V and 8 bases at J, with 14 bases between the two ends. The CDR3 consists of 13 residues. CDR3 loop: CASRTGWVDEQFF. DNA of the CDR3: TGTGCCAGCAGAACAGGGTGGGTCGATGAGCAGTTCTTC.

This clone has just one count. In DNA, the CDR3 is TGTGCCAGCGGGCAGGGAATGAACACTGAAGCTTTCTTT. Protein sequence: CASGQGMNTEAFF. The rearrangement joins TRBV7-9 to TRBJ1-1, with D maybe TRBD1 (5 bases). CDR3 length equals 13 residues. Trimming stripped 8 bases from V and 0 bases from J, with 10 bases between. From germline, CDR1 is SEHNR and CDR2 FQNEAQ (reference sequence).

The V call is TRBV28, the J call TRBJ1-5; a possible D gene is TRBD1 (6 bases). The CDR3 covers 14 residues. V was clipped by 5 bases and J by 2 bases, with 10 bases between them. Germline V gene sequence: CDR1 MDHEN, CDR2 SYDVKM. CDR3 protein: CASSGDRRNQPQHF. DNA for the CDR3: TGTGCCAGCAGTGGAGACAGGCGCAATCAGCCCCAGCATTTT.

This chain uses TRBV30 with TRBJ2-3; 7 bases match TRBD1. Trimming cost V 1 base and J 2 bases; bases outside gene matches: 3. The CDR3 contains 14 residues. Germline CDR1 is GTSNPN and CDR2 is SVGIG (reference sequence). The CDR3 is CAWSGRGNTDTQYF. In DNA form, the CDR3 reads TGTGCCTGGAGTGGCAGGGGGAACACAGATACGCAGTATTTT.

V gene TRBV27 combines with J gene TRBJ2-1; 7 bases map to TRBD2. Germline assignment: CDR1 MNHEY and CDR2 SMNVEV (reference sequence). This CDR3 has 15 amino acids. Losses at the gene ends were 4 bases for V and 1 base for J; bases not matched to a gene: 4. The CDR3 nucleotides are TGTGCCAGCAGTTCGCCCGGGGGGTCCTACAATGAGCAGTTCTTC. Translating gives CASSSPGGSYNEQFF.